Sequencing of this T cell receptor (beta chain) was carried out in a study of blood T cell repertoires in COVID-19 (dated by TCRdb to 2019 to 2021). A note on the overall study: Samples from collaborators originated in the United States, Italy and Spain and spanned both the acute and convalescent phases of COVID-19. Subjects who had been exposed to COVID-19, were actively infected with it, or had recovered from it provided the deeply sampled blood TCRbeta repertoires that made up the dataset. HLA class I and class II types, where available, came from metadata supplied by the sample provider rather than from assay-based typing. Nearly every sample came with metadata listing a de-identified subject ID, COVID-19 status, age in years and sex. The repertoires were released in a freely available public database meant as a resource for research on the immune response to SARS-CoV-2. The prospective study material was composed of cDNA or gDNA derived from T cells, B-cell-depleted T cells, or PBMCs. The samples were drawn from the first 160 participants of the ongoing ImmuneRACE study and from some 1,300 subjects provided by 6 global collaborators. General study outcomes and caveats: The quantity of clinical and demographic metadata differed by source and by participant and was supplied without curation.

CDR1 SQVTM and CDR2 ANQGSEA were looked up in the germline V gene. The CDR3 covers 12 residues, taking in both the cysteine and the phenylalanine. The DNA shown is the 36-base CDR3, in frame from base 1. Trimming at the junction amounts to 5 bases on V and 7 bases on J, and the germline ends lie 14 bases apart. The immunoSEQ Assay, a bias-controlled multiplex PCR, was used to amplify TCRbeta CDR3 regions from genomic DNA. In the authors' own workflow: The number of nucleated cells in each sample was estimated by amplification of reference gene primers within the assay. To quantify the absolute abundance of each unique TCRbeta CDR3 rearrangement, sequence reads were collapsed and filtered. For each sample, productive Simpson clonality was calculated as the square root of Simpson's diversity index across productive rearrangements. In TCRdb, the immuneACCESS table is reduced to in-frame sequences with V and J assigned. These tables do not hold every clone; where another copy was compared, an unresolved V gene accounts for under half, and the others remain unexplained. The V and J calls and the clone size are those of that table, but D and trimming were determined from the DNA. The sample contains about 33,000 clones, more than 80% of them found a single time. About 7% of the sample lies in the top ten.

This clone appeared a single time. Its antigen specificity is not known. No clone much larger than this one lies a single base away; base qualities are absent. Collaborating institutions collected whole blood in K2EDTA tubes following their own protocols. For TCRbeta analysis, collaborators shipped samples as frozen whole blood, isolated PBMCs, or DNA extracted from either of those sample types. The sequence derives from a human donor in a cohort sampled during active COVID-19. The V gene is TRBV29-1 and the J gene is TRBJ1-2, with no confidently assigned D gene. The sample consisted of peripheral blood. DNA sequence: TGCAGCGTTAAGTTTGCGGGTGGTGGCTACACCTTC. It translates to CSVKFAGGGYTF.